This T cell receptor (beta chain) emerged from a study of blood T cell repertoires in COVID-19. Study-level information: Italy, Spain and the United States were the sources of the convalescent and acute COVID-19 samples. The cDNA or gDNA used as material had been derived from T cells, B-cell-depleted T cells, or PBMCs.

Seattle patients were enrolled during active infection and followed longitudinally. Germline V gene data show CDR1 as SEHNR and CDR2 as FQNEAQ (reference sequence). V shed 5 bases, J shed 3 bases, and the junction held 19 bases outside the gene matches. The CDR3 totals 18 residues. Per the original methods: Amplification of reference gene primers provided the estimated nucleated cell counts. Sequencing used immunoSEQ multiplex PCR; TCRdb keeps in-frame clones, though not all of them. That table gives V, J and clone size, and the DNA gave D and trimming. The sample consists of more than 250,000 clones, about 90% of them appearing once.

The chain combines TRBV7-9 with TRBJ2-7; TRBD2 matches at 7 bases. Input material: peripheral blood. The receptor comes from a woman aged 45-59 years with COVID-19, enrolled during active disease. The CDR3 is CASSRDQLAAASFYEQYF. The CDR3 DNA reads TGTGCCAGCAGCCGTGACCAGCTAGCGGCAGCATCATTCTACGAGCAGTACTTC.